This T cell receptor beta chain was recovered during a study of blood T cell repertoires in COVID-19. As for the study in general: Samples of COVID-19 (acute and convalescent) were obtained from the United States, Italy and Spain. T cells, B-cell-depleted T cells, or PBMCs supplied cDNA or gDNA.

Patients in Seattle were enrolled during active infection, then followed longitudinally. CDR1 is SGHDT, CDR2 YYEEEE, per germline. Trimming removed 0 bases from V and 8 bases from J, with 12 bases in between. This CDR3 is 14 amino acids long. TCRdb's copy holds only in-frame clones and misses some; the assay was immunoSEQ multiplex PCR. The sample lists around 210,000 clones; approximately 91% were seen once. The V call is TRBV5-6, the J call TRBJ2-4; possibly TRBD2 for D (5 bases). The sample was peripheral blood. The clonotype was recovered from a man aged 45 to 65 with COVID-19, enrolled during active disease. As DNA, the CDR3 is TGTGCCAGCAGCTTGGTTTCGGTGCGGGACATTCAGTACTTC. It translates to CASSLVSVRDIQYF.